The clone carrying this T cell receptor beta chain was observed a handful of times. The entry originates in a study of cytomegalovirus exposure and HLA in healthy donors. The PCR ran on 60 Vbeta and 13 Jbeta primers. Repertoires were generated with immunoSEQ multiplex PCR, while TCRdb's copy carries only in-frame clones and drops some. The table shows approximately 140,000 clones, with 79% occurring only once. Germline V CDR1 and CDR2: MGHRA, YSYEKL. The CDR3 has 17 residues. Deletions cut 3 bases from V and 0 bases from J, with 14 bases between. The sample was PBMCs. This receptor was identified in a man aged 50 to 59 in good health and CMV-seropositive. V is TRBV4-1 and J is TRBJ2-2; perhaps TRBD2 as D (6 bases). DNA for the CDR3: TGCGCCAGCAGCCATCGGAGGGGCGCAGCGAACACCGGGGAGCTGTTTTTT. This gives the protein CASSHRRGAANTGELFF.